Shown below are 26 T cell receptor beta chains from a single sample sequenced in a study of identical twins. A single record per CDR3 protein comes from TCRdb applying MiXCR to the 5' RACE reads. The sample contains 350,000 to 500,000 distinct CDR3 sequences, about 18% of which appear only once. Material for sequencing was naive T cells sorted from blood. Source of these receptors: a man aged 50 to 60 in good health.

This rearrangement joins TRBV4-3 to TRBJ1-1; 7 bases are shared with TRBD1. This CDR3 comprises 15 residues. With 1 base clipped from V and 3 bases from J, the junction kept 5 bases outside the gene matches. Germline CDR1 is LGHNA and CDR2 is YSLEER. CDR3 coding DNA: TGCGCCAGCAGCCAAGGAGGGGGCGCGGACACTGAAGCTTTCTTT. This gives the protein CASSQGGGADTEAFF.

This clonotype has just a few counts. V gene TRBV27 combines with J gene TRBJ1-5; 9 nucleotides line up with TRBD1. CDR3 length: 14 amino acids. Per germline, CDR1 MNHEY and CDR2 SMNVEV (reference sequence). V dropped 5 bases and J dropped 7; count of bases not matched to a gene: 6. The CDR3 region has the DNA TGTGCCAGCAGTCCCGGGACAGGGAAGCAGCCCCAGCATTTT. Amino acid sequence: CASSPGTGKQPQHF.

Many counts were recorded for this clonotype. The chain has TRBV20-1 and TRBJ2-7; D may correspond to TRBD1 or TRBD2 (5 bases each). Germline V gene lookup returns CDR1 DFQATT and CDR2 SNEGSKA (reference sequence). The CDR3 is 16 residues long. Deletions cut 0 bases from V and 0 bases from J, with 15 bases between. Here the CDR3 DNA reads TGCAGTGCTAGAGATTGGGGCCGAGGGGCCTCCTACGAGCAGTACTTC. Residues: CSARDWGRGASYEQYF.

This clonotype was observed a handful of times. The chain employs TRBV14 and TRBJ2-1, with 7 bases identical to TRBD2. CDR1 and CDR2 from the germline V gene are SGHDN and FVKESK. After removal of 0 bases from V and 3 bases from J, the junction contained 5 bases not matched to a gene. The CDR3 totals 16 residues. CDR3: CASSQDGRTSYNEQFF. The CDR3 DNA sequence: TGTGCCAGCAGCCAAGACGGGAGGACTAGCTACAATGAGCAGTTCTTC.

Ten or more counts support this clonotype. The chain recombines TRBV7-2 with TRBJ2-7; 9 bases fit TRBD2. The CDR3 is made up of 15 amino acids. The germline V gene encodes CDR1 SGHTA and CDR2 FQGNSA. V shed 1 base, J shed 6 bases, and the junction held 7 bases outside the gene matches. CDR3 residues: CASSLDVGGGAEQYF. DNA for the CDR3: TGTGCCAGCAGCTTAGACGTTGGCGGGGGGGCCGAGCAGTACTTC.

V usage is TRBV7-9 and J usage is TRBJ2-1, with 13 positions matching TRBD2. This CDR3 is 16 amino acids long. Per the germline V gene, CDR1 is SEHNR and CDR2 is FQNEAQ (reference sequence). Trimming removed 5 bases from V and 6 bases from J; junction bases left unmatched: 7. CDR3 bases: TGTGCCAGCAGCCCGCAGACTAGCGGGAGGAGCAATGAGCAGTTCTTC. Translation: CASSPQTSGRSNEQFF.

This clonotype was found many times. The chain uses TRBV27 and TRBJ1-4; no definite D call. The CDR3 totals 14 residues. The V end lost 7 bases, the J end lost 0 bases, and 9 bases lay between the germline ends. Germline V gene lookup returns CDR1 MNHEY and CDR2 SMNVEV (reference sequence). The CDR3 spells CASKGSATNEKLFF. The CDR3 DNA reads as TGTGCCAGCAAAGGGAGTGCAACTAATGAAAAACTGTTTTTT.

The chain links TRBV2 to TRBJ2-7, with TRBD1 matching 9 bases. CDR1 is SNHLY, CDR2 FYNNEI, per germline. V lost 7 bases to trimming and J lost 2 bases; unmatched junction nucleotides: 15. CDR3 length: 17 amino acids. The CDR3, as DNA: TGTGCCAGCAAAACGGGACAGGGAAGAATCCGACCCTACGAGCAGTACTTC. This codes for CASKTGQGRIRPYEQYF.

The chain joins TRBV4-3 to TRBJ1-1; D unclear. Germline loops: CDR1 LGHNA, CDR2 YSLEER. Trimming took 0 bases from V and 0 from J, leaving 14 bases between them. CDR3 length: 17 amino acids. The CDR3 here is CASSQDPVPILNTEAFF. CDR3 nucleotide sequence: TGCGCCAGCAGCCAAGATCCAGTCCCAATCCTGAACACTGAAGCTTTCTTT.

The sample holds many counts of this clonotype. The chain joins TRBV7-2 to TRBJ2-1; D possibly corresponds to TRBD2 (6 bases). Trimming shortened V by 1 base and J by 4 bases, and 17 bases separated the two germline ends. Germline V gives CDR1 SGHTA, CDR2 FQGNSA. The CDR3 consists of 17 residues. CDR3 nucleotides: TGTGCCAGCAGCTTAGGGCTGGCCCTAGCGAGTTACAATGAGCAGTTCTTC. The encoded protein is CASSLGLALASYNEQFF.

This clonotype was observed a few times. The chain uses TRBV7-2 and TRBJ1-4; D gene uncertain. Germline loops: CDR1 SGHTA, CDR2 FQGNSA. Trimming took 5 bases from V and 8 from J, leaving 15 bases between them. CDR3 length equals 14 residues. CDR3 in amino acids: CASSRYGVAEKLFF. The CDR3 bases are TGTGCCAGCAGCCGGTACGGGGTCGCGGAAAAACTGTTTTTT.

This clonotype was detected a few times. The chain couples TRBV4-2 to TRBJ2-3, with 11 bases identical to TRBD2. Germline V gene data show CDR1 as LGHNA and CDR2 as YNFKEQ. Losses at the gene ends were 0 bases for V and 11 bases for J; bases not matched to a gene: 16. The CDR3 runs to 18 residues. CDR3 sequence reads: CASSQEKSSGGTVWGQYF. As DNA, the CDR3 is TGTGCCAGCAGCCAAGAAAAGTCTAGCGGGGGGACCGTTTGGGGGCAGTATTTT.

Comments on this clonotype: Possible read error: a much larger clone is one base away. The rearrangement uses TRBV10-3 and TRBJ2-3; no definite D call. Trimming took 11 bases from V and 2 from J, leaving 8 bases between them. The CDR3 spans 11 residues. Germline V gene lookup returns CDR1 ENHRY and CDR2 SYGVKD. CDR3 sequence reads: CAPMDTDTQYF. CDR3 bases: TGTGCCCCCATGGACACAGATACGCAGTATTTT.

The chain combines TRBV7-8 with TRBJ2-1; D is undetermined. CDR3 length equals 13 residues. Trimming pared 5 bases from V and 6 bases from J, leaving 11 bases between. From germline, CDR1 is SGHVS and CDR2 FQNEAQ. As DNA, the CDR3 is TGTGCCAGCAGCCTCACCCTGCCCAATGAGCAGTTCTTC. Translated, it gives CASSLTLPNEQFF.

This clonotype was seen a handful of times. The gene calls are TRBV18 and TRBJ2-3; 11 nucleotides match TRBD2. Germline lookup yields CDR1 KGHSH and CDR2 LQKENI. The J segment lost 4 bases and the V segment lost 3 bases, leaving 15 bases of the junction unmatched. This CDR3 comprises 19 residues. CDR3: CASSPRTSGGRGRPDTQYF. CDR3 sequence (DNA): TGTGCCAGCTCACCGCGCACTAGCGGGGGCCGCGGACGGCCAGATACGCAGTATTTT. The variable domain in full, with the rest retrieved from reference TRBV18 and TRBJ2-3, is NAGVMQNPRHLVRRRGQEARLRCSPMKGHSHVYWYRQLPEEGLKFMVYLQKENIIDESGMPKERFSAEFPKEGPSILRIQQVVRGDSAAYFCASSPRTSGGRGRPDTQYFGPGTRLTVL.

This clonotype came up a few times. The chain couples TRBV20-1 to TRBJ1-2; 7 nucleotides align to TRBD1. The CDR3 has 11 residues. In germline, CDR1 is DFQATT, CDR2 SNEGSKA (reference sequence). After removal of 7 bases from V and 8 bases from J, the junction contained 7 bases not matched to a gene. CDR3 sequence (DNA): TGCAGTGGTCTAGGGGGCCAAGGCTACACCTTC. It specifies CSGLGGQGYTF.

This clonotype has ten or more counts. The V gene is TRBV7-2, the J gene TRBJ2-1; TRBD2 matches at 9 bases. Germline V gene sequence: CDR1 SGHTA, CDR2 FQGNSA. V lost 4 bases, J lost 3 bases, and 7 bases stayed unmatched. This CDR3 has 16 residues. This CDR3 is CASSSPSGNIYNEQFF. CDR3 DNA sequence: TGTGCCAGCAGCTCCCCTAGCGGGAATATCTACAATGAGCAGTTCTTC.

This clonotype was seen only a few times. This chain connects TRBV15 to TRBJ2-1; 7 nucleotides agree with TRBD2. This CDR3 is 15 amino acids long. The ends lost 3 bases at V and 8 bases at J; junction bases unmatched: 10. From germline, CDR1 is LNHNV and CDR2 YYDKDF (reference sequence). The CDR3 DNA follows: TGTGCCACCAGCAGCCTAGCGGCTAACGTGGATGAGCAGTTCTTC. Its translation: CATSSLAANVDEQFF. Full variable domain (missing parts from reference TRBV15 and TRBJ2-1): DAMVIQNPRYQVTQFGKPVTLSCSQTLNHNVMYWYQQKSSQAPKLLFHYYDKDFNNEADTPDNFQSRRPNTSFCFLDIRSPGLGDTAMYLCATSSLAANVDEQFFGPGTRLTVL.

The V call is TRBV7-2, the J call TRBJ2-7, with 7 bases lining up with TRBD1. Germline lookup yields CDR1 SGHTA and CDR2 FQGNSA. V was pared by 2 bases and J by 6 bases, with 10 bases of the junction left unmatched. CDR3 size: 15 residues. CDR3 nucleotide sequence: TGTGCCAGCAGCTTAATACCGGCCAGGGGGTCCGAGCAGTACTTC. Translation: CASSLIPARGSEQYF.

The chain combines TRBV6-1 with TRBJ2-1, with 9 bases fitting TRBD2. The V and J ends lost 6 bases and 0 bases, in that order; junction bases with no gene match: 6. The CDR3 consists of 16 residues. From germline, CDR1 is MNHNS and CDR2 SASEGT. The CDR3 region has the DNA TGTGCCAGCAGACCTTCTAGCGGGGCCTCCTACAATGAGCAGTTCTTC. Its translation is CASRPSSGASYNEQFF.

The V and J genes are TRBV11-2 and TRBJ2-7; 10 bases fit TRBD1. V was clipped by 6 bases and J by 5 bases; unmatched bases: 7. Germline values: CDR1 SGHAT, CDR2 FQNNGV. The CDR3 runs 14 residues. CDR3 nucleotides: TGTGCCAGCAGACCCGGGACAGGGGTCCACGAGCAGTACTTC. Translation gives CASRPGTGVHEQYF.

This rearrangement joins TRBV5-1 to TRBJ2-1; the D gene is possibly TRBD2 (6 bases). CDR1 SGHRS and CDR2 YFSETQ come from the germline V gene. V was pared by 1 base and J by 2 bases, with 7 bases between. The CDR3 length is 14 residues. The CDR3 nucleotides are TGCGCCAGCAGCTTGTGGGGGGCCTACAATGAGCAGTTCTTC. Its translation is CASSLWGAYNEQFF.

This clonotype was picked up many times. The gene calls are TRBV15 and TRBJ2-3; 8 nucleotides match TRBD2. The trim removed 5 bases at V and 3 bases at J, leaving 4 bases unmatched. The CDR3 is 14 amino acids. Per germline, CDR1 LNHNV and CDR2 YYDKDF (reference sequence). This chain's CDR3 is CATSLLAGTDTQYF. CDR3 nucleotides: TGTGCCACCAGCCTGTTAGCGGGGACAGATACGCAGTATTTT.

The rearrangement uses TRBV20-1 and TRBJ2-1, with D perhaps being TRBD1 or TRBD2 (5 bases each). Germline V gives CDR1 DFQATT, CDR2 SNEGSKA (reference sequence). With 5 bases removed from V and 4 bases from J, the gap between germline ends came to 18 bases. The CDR3 extends over 15 amino acids. The CDR3 nucleotides read TGCAGTGCTGGGGATCGGGACGGTTTTTACAATGAGCAGTTCTTC. Its translation is CSAGDRDGFYNEQFF.

This clonotype was counted between two and nine times. The chain joins TRBV6-1 to TRBJ2-1; D unresolved. Deletions cut 6 bases from V and 2 bases from J, with 11 bases between. Germline V gene data show CDR1 as MNHNS and CDR2 as SASEGT. This CDR3 has 14 amino acids. This chain's CDR3 is CASRSLDAYNEQFF. CDR3 sequence (DNA): TGTGCCAGCAGGTCGCTTGACGCCTACAATGAGCAGTTCTTC.

The chain couples TRBV20-1 to TRBJ2-7, with TRBD1 as a possible D gene (6 bases). Germline lookup yields CDR1 DFQATT and CDR2 SNEGSKA (reference sequence). The CDR3 sequence is 13 residues long. V was shortened by 5 bases and J by 2 bases, with 13 bases between the two germline ends. CDR3 sequence reads: CSADLGQPYEQYF. The CDR3 DNA sequence: TGCAGTGCTGACCTCGGACAGCCCTACGAGCAGTACTTC.